This record concerns one T cell receptor beta chain sequence. This entry comes from a study of cytomegalovirus exposure and HLA in healthy donors. Study at large: It was reported in a later analysis that the 120 or so validation repertoires used the same platform as the approximately 600 first-cohort repertoires.

Germline V gene sequence: CDR1 SGHNT, CDR2 YYREEE (reference sequence). After removal of 8 bases from V and 5 bases from J, the junction contained 12 bases not matched to a gene. There are 15 residues in the CDR3. The donors formed part of the approximately 130-subject validation cohort, distinct from the approximately 670-subject first cohort. The method was immunoSEQ multiplex PCR; TCRdb's version includes in-frame clones alone and lacks a portion of them. This table holds some 250,000 clones, around 87% found once. Sequenced input: PBMCs. The TCR comes from a woman in her 30s in good health and CMV-seropositive. The chain joins TRBV5-4 to TRBJ2-2, with 7 bases that match TRBD1. CDR3 coding DNA: TGTGCCAGTAATATAGACACAGGGGATACCGGGGAGCTGTTTTTT. Protein: CASNIDTGDTGELFF.